The 13 T cell receptor beta chains below come from one sample, sequenced in a study of cytomegalovirus exposure and HLA in healthy donors (dated by TCRdb to about 2017). The library was generated by the immunoSEQ multiplex PCR assay. A mixture of 60 forward primers for TCR Vbeta segments and 13 reverse primers for TCR Jbeta segments was used in the multiplex PCR. Here the immuneACCESS table is served through TCRdb, limited to in-frame sequences with V and J called. Missing clones are a known gap in these copies; in checked studies unresolved V genes cover under half, and the rest lacks a known reason. This sample is represented by some 190,000 clones; 80% of them were singletons. The top ten clonotypes cover 1.4% of the sample. The sample was PBMCs. These receptors were taken from a girl aged 10 to 17 in good health and CMV-seropositive.

V usage is TRBV5-6 and J usage is TRBJ2-2, with 7 nucleotides matching TRBD1. The germline gives CDR1 SGHDT, CDR2 YYEEEE. The V and J ends lost 2 bases and 1 base, in that order; junction bases with no gene match: 2. CDR3 size: 15 residues. The CDR3 nucleotides are TGTGCCAGCAGCTTAGGACAGGTGAACACCGGGGAGCTGTTTTTT. Translated, it gives CASSLGQVNTGELFF.

The chain joins TRBV6-5 to TRBJ1-5; a possible D gene is TRBD1 (5 bases). The V end was cut by 4 bases, the J end by 5 bases, with 15 bases between. Germline V CDR1 and CDR2: MNHEY, SVGAGI. The CDR3 has 15 amino acids. The CDR3, as DNA: TGTGCCAGCAGTTTAGGCCAGGGCCGGGATCAGCCCCAGCATTTT. It yields the protein CASSLGQGRDQPQHF.

This clone has a single count. CDR3 residues: CASSLRSGSQETQYF. In DNA form, the CDR3 reads TGTGCCAGCAGCCTCCGTAGCGGGAGTCAAGAGACCCAGTACTTC. V is TRBV9 and J is TRBJ2-5, with 9 bases that match TRBD2. J gave up 2 bases and V 4 bases, and 6 bases lay outside the gene matches. This CDR3 is built from 15 residues. The germline gives CDR1 SGDLS, CDR2 YYNGEE.

The chain carries TRBV15 and TRBJ2-7, with 9 bases that match TRBD1. V shed 0 bases, J shed 1 base, and the junction held 10 bases outside the gene matches. This CDR3 is 18 amino acids long. Germline assignment: CDR1 LNHNV and CDR2 YYDKDF (reference sequence). The CDR3 loop is CATSRERPGQGLSYEQYF. The CDR3 coding sequence is TGTGCCACCAGCAGAGAAAGACCGGGACAGGGTCTTTCCTACGAGCAGTACTTC.

CDR3 DNA sequence: TGTGCCAGCAGCTCAGTGACAGGGCTGTCCTACGAGCAGTACTTC. Protein product: CASSSVTGLSYEQYF. This chain links TRBV5-6 with TRBJ2-7; 7 bases map to TRBD1. J lost 1 base, V lost 3 bases, and 7 bases had no gene match. This CDR3 spans 15 amino acids. CDR1 and CDR2 from the germline V gene are SGHDT and YYEEEE.

The chain carries TRBV4-2 and TRBJ2-3; 11 nucleotides line up with TRBD2. Germline trimming cut 4 bases from V and 4 bases from J; bases unmatched to any gene: 7. The CDR3 consists of 16 residues. CDR1 is LGHNA and CDR2 is YNFKEQ in the germline V gene. DNA for the CDR3: TGTGCCAGCAGCCCTCAGACTAGCGGGGCCTCAGATACGCAGTATTTT. Translated: CASSPQTSGASDTQYF.

V is TRBV11-2 and J is TRBJ2-7; 11 bases are a match to TRBD1. Germline CDR1 and CDR2: SGHAT and FQNNGV. The CDR3 is 15 amino acids. V lost 2 bases, J lost 4 bases, and 4 bases stayed unmatched. The CDR3: CASSLRRDRGYEQYF. CDR3 in DNA: TGTGCCAGCAGCTTACGGCGGGACAGGGGGTACGAGCAGTACTTC.

This clone came up once. The chain combines TRBV11-2 with TRBJ1-2; D is undetermined. The CDR3 sequence is 12 residues long. The V end lost 5 bases, the J end lost 4 bases, and 8 bases lay between the germline ends. Per the germline V gene, CDR1 is SGHAT and CDR2 is FQNNGV. The CDR3 nucleotides read TGTGCCAGCAGCGAACTCGGCTATGGCTACACCTTC. The encoded protein is CASSELGYGYTF.

The chain joins TRBV11-2 to TRBJ2-7; the D gene is possibly TRBD1 (5 bases). Per the germline V gene, CDR1 is SGHAT and CDR2 is FQNNGV. The CDR3 length is 16 residues. V dropped 1 base and J dropped 1 base, with 14 bases sitting between them. The CDR3 coding sequence is TGTGCCAGCAGCTTAGCAGCAGGGATGGGGTCCTACGAGCAGTACTTC. Translation gives CASSLAAGMGSYEQYF.

The V gene is TRBV11-2, the J gene TRBJ1-2, with a weak D call TRBD1 (5 bases). Germline CDR1 is SGHAT and CDR2 is FQNNGV. The V gene lost 1 base and the J gene lost 4 bases, with 13 bases spanning the gap. CDR3 size: 15 residues. The CDR3 sequence: CASSLVPQGTYGYTF. CDR3 in DNA: TGTGCCAGCAGCTTAGTCCCCCAGGGTACCTATGGCTACACCTTC. Using reference TRBV11-2 and TRBJ1-2 for the parts outside the CDR3, the full variable domain is EAGVAQSPRYKIIEKRQSVAFWCNPISGHATLYWYQQILGQGPKLLIQFQNNGVVDDSQLPKDRFSAERLKGVDSTLKIQPAKLEDSAVYLCASSLVPQGTYGYTFGSGTRLTVV.

The rearrangement joins TRBV5-1 to TRBJ2-3, with 12 bases matching TRBD2. Germline V gene sequence: CDR1 SGHRS, CDR2 YFSETQ. The length of the CDR3 is 15 residues. The V segment lost 0 bases and the J segment 7 bases; nucleotides outside the gene matches: 3. The CDR3 region has the DNA TGCGCCAGCAGCTTGGGGACTAGCGGGATCCATACGCAGTATTTT. It is translated as CASSLGTSGIHTQYF.

The chain couples TRBV19 to TRBJ1-5; TRBD1 agrees at 11 bases. CDR3 length: 15 residues. The V and J ends lost 3 bases and 5 bases, in that order; junction bases with no gene match: 3. Looked up from germline, CDR1 is LNHDA and CDR2 is SQIVND (reference sequence). The CDR3 protein is CASSIRTGGDQPQHF. The CDR3 nucleotides read TGTGCCAGTAGTATCCGGACAGGGGGCGATCAGCCCCAGCATTTT.

The chain combines TRBV20-1 with TRBJ1-1; D gene uncertain. Trimming took off 6 bases at V and 3 bases at J, with 8 bases between the two ends. Germline V gives CDR1 DFQATT, CDR2 SNEGSKA (reference sequence). The CDR3 totals 11 residues. This CDR3 is CSAAEDTEAFF. The CDR3 DNA reads TGCAGTGCCGCCGAGGACACTGAAGCTTTCTTT.